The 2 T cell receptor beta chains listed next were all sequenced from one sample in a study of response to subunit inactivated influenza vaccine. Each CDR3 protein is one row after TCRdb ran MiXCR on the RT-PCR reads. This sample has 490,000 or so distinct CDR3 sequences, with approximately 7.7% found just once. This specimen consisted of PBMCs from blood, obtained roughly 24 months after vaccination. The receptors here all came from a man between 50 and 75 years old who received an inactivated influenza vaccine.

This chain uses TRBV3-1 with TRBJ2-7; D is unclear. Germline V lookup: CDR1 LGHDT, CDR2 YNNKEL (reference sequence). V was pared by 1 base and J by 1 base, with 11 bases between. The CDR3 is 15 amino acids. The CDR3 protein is CASSQGPEGSYEQYF. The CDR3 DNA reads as TGTGCCAGCAGCCAAGGGCCGGAAGGGTCCTACGAGCAGTACTTC.

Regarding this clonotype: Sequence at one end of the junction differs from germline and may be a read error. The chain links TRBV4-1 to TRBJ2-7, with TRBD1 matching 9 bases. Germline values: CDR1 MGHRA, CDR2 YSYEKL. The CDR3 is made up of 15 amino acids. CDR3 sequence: CASVQDDRGSHEQYF. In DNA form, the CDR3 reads TGCGCCAGCGTCCAGGATGACAGGGGGTCCCACGAGCAGTACTTT.